The sequence of this TCR beta chain was determined in a study of cytomegalovirus exposure and HLA in healthy donors. Regarding the study as a whole: Previously analyzed data showed that most TCR beta V segments were productive at a frequency of about 90% or about 30%.

As regards this clone: Its antigen is still unknown.

V gave up 4 bases and J gave up 4 bases, with 9 bases separating them. CDR1 and CDR2 from the germline V gene are SNHLY and FYNNEI. CDR3 length: 13 amino acids. Though nominally healthy at sampling, donors likely had unrecorded immune exposures. The PCR employed 60 Vbeta primers together with 13 Jbeta primers. Sequenced by immunoSEQ multiplex PCR; TCRdb stores in-frame clones only, minus some. The repertoire holds 80,000 to 100,000 clones, with about two thirds as singletons. This receptor was taken from a man over 45 in good health and CMV-seronegative. The sequenced sample was PBMCs. The chain couples TRBV2 to TRBJ2-3; TRBD2 is a possible D gene (6 bases). The CDR3 region has the DNA TGTGCCAGCAGTGGCCGGAGGGCAGATACGCAGTATTTT. It specifies CASSGRRADTQYF.